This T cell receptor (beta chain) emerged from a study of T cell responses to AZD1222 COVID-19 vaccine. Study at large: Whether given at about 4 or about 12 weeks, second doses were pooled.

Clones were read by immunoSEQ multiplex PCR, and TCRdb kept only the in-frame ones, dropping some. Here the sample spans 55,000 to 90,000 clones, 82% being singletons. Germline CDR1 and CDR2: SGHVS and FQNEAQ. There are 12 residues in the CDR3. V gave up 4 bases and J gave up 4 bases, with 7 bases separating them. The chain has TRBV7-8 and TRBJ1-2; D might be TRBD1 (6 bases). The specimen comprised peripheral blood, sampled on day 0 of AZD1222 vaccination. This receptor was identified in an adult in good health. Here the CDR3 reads CASSSQGYGYTF. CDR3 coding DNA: TGTGCCAGCAGCTCACAGGGCTATGGCTACACCTTC.